This T cell receptor (beta chain) was identified in a study of T cell responses to AZD1222 COVID-19 vaccine. Findings and limits, study-wide: The study found vaccine-associated CD4 TCRs spanning spike, dominant at 160-218 and 743-854. Unmutated variant regions are reportedly the target of nearly half of TCRs that are spike-specific. Two AZD1222 administrations were followed by greater Spike-specific TCR breadth and depth. Baseline testing showed seropositivity in only five or six AZD1222 recipients.

Trimming took 4 bases from V and 3 from J, leaving 5 bases between them. This CDR3 has 11 residues. Germline CDR1 reads SGHRS; CDR2 reads YFSETQ. Repertoires were generated with immunoSEQ multiplex PCR, while TCRdb's copy carries only in-frame clones and drops some. The sample has some 110,000 clones; approximately 93% are singletons. In regard to this clone: What it recognizes is unknown.

Sequencing was performed on peripheral blood, taken on day 0 of AZD1222 vaccination. The genes are TRBV5-1 and TRBJ2-7; no reliable D call. The receptor was isolated from an adult in good health. The CDR3 here is CASSDLYEQYF. The CDR3 nucleotides are TGCGCCAGCAGCGATCTCTACGAGCAGTACTTC.